This T cell receptor (beta chain) stems from a study of graft-versus-host responses after intestinal transplantation. Study overall: Isolated intestinal, liver-intestinal, or multivisceral transplants had been given to the recipients.

Sequenced by immunoSEQ multiplex PCR; TCRdb stores in-frame clones only, minus some. The data show tens of thousands of clones, about 89% seen once. Points from the study as a whole: Recipient bone marrow held GvH clones, some seen earlier in ileum or blood. The study found high graft-versus-host to host-versus-graft clonal ratios in allografts of patients with graft-donor T cell macrochimerism. Researchers found peak circulating GvH clone levels linked to early post-transplant HvG declines.

Regarding this clone: Its specificity is not known.

This receptor was identified in a human donor who was the organ donor for an intestinal transplant. This specimen was unstimulated CD4+ T cells sorted from spleen or lymph node cells, taken before transplant.

The CDR3 DNA follows: TGTGCCAGTAGTTCCCGTCCCTATGAGTACAATGAGCAGTTCTTC. This encodes CASSSRPYEYNEQFF. The rearrangement joins TRBV19 to TRBJ2-1; D remains ambiguous. Trimming cost V 5 bases and J 4 bases, with 15 bases left between them. The CDR3 contains 15 residues. CDR1 is LNHDA and CDR2 is SQIVND in the germline V gene (reference sequence).